This T cell receptor (beta chain) was found in a study of shared clonotypes between healthy human individuals. General study results and limits: Unshared clonotypes carried lower generation probabilities than those common to all four donors.

The donor cohort consisted entirely of Caucasian adults residing in Nashville, Tennessee. As for this clone: Its specificity is not known.

Profiling relied on immunoSEQ multiplex PCR, and the TCRdb table lists in-frame clones only, not all of them. Among approximately 110,000 clones listed, 55% to 80% were seen once. This CDR3 is built from 14 residues. The V gene's germline CDR1 is SEHNR and CDR2 FQNEAQ (reference sequence). The germline V and J ends were trimmed by 5 bases and 0 bases, with 8 bases remaining between them. This receptor was identified in a woman in her twenties or thirties in good health. Input material: memory CD8+ T cells sorted from blood. Subset noted: CD45RO+ cells pooled with CCR7-negative TemRA cells. This chain links TRBV7-9 with TRBJ1-5; D not resolved. CDR3 DNA: TGTGCCAGCAGCCCACCTTATAGCAATCAGCCCCAGCATTTT. Protein: CASSPPYSNQPQHF.